This T cell receptor beta chain was captured in a study of technical replicates of blood from several donors. Germline V gene sequence: CDR1 SGHTA, CDR2 FQGTGA. This CDR3 has 13 amino acids. V lost 2 bases, J lost 8 bases, and 4 bases stayed unmatched. The protocol was immunoSEQ multiplex PCR, while the TCRdb copy is restricted to in-frame clones and leaves out a portion. The repertoire includes 65,000 to 85,000 clones, 85% to 95% of them detected once, and under 0.5% sits in the top ten. The TCR originated in a human donor in good health. Input material: T cells isolated from PBMCs. The V and J genes are TRBV7-3 and TRBJ1-2, with 8 positions matching TRBD1. CDR3 DNA: TGTGCCAGCAGCTTAGGACAGGGAGGCGGCTACACCTTC. Encoded protein: CASSLGQGGGYTF.